A selection of T cell receptor beta chains follows, all from one sample in a study of human T cells and chemical hapten exposure. Each CDR3 protein gets one entry after TCRdb re-called the RACE reads with MiXCR. This sample has 100,000 or so distinct CDR3 sequences, with about 10% found just once. The source material was whole blood, sampled in connection with sensitization to the hapten diphenylcyclopropenone (DPC). The source is a middle-aged man with alopecia areata. Some clones in this sample may be carry-over from other donors' samples. Each CDR3 is given with its conserved first and last residue. Each record gives: D gene, CDR3 length, V gene, clone size, J gene, CDR3 protein, CDR3 DNA. The D gene is left open where the match is weak. Only some rows state a clone size, as once, few, many or a class for expanded clones.

D gene: NA; CDR3 length: 13; V gene: TRBV19; clone size: few; J gene: TRBJ1-5; CDR3 protein: CASTIDRRGPQHF; CDR3 DNA: TGTGCCAGTACCATTGACAGGCGGGGGCCCCAGCATTTT
D gene: TRBD1; CDR3 length: 15; V gene: TRBV7-2; clone size: many; J gene: TRBJ2-2; CDR3 protein: CASSLTGPITGELFF; CDR3 DNA: TGTGCCAGCAGCCTGACAGGGCCGATCACCGGGGAGCTGTTTTTT
D gene: TRBD2; CDR3 length: 13; V gene: TRBV4-3; clone size: many; J gene: TRBJ2-3; CDR3 protein: CASGTTYTDTQYF; CDR3 DNA: TGCGCCAGCGGGACTACCTACACAGATACGCAGTATTTT
D gene: NA; CDR3 length: 13; V gene: TRBV7-7; clone size: NA; J gene: TRBJ2-3; CDR3 protein: CASSSDSADTQYF; CDR3 DNA: TGTGCTAGCAGCTCTGACTCTGCAGATACGCAGTATTTT
D gene: NA; CDR3 length: 15; V gene: TRBV7-9; clone size: NA; J gene: TRBJ2-2; CDR3 protein: CASSLAGTYTGELFF; CDR3 DNA: TGTGCCAGCAGCTTAGCAGGGACATACACCGGGGAGCTGTTTTTT
D gene: NA; CDR3 length: 15; V gene: TRBV6-4; clone size: many; J gene: TRBJ2-1; CDR3 protein: CASSGLTGGINEQFF; CDR3 DNA: TGTGCCAGCAGTGGTTTGACCGGAGGGATAAATGAGCAGTTCTTC
D gene: NA; CDR3 length: 12; V gene: TRBV13; clone size: few; J gene: TRBJ1-5; CDR3 protein: CASSFRDQPQNF; CDR3 DNA: TGTGCCAGCAGCTTCCGGGATCAGCCCCAGAATTTT
D gene: NA; CDR3 length: 15; V gene: TRBV7-7; clone size: few; J gene: TRBJ2-3; CDR3 protein: CASSLYGEATDTQYF; CDR3 DNA: TGTGCTAGCAGCTTATACGGGGAGGCGACAGATACGCAGTATTTT
D gene: NA; CDR3 length: 13; V gene: TRBV28; clone size: few; J gene: TRBJ2-3; CDR3 protein: CASTAGAADTQYF; CDR3 DNA: TGTGCCAGCACGGCAGGGGCCGCAGATACGCAGTATTTT
D gene: NA; CDR3 length: 14; V gene: TRBV18; clone size: few; J gene: TRBJ1-1; CDR3 protein: CASSPRTENTEAFF; CDR3 DNA: TGTGCCAGCTCACCTAGGACAGAAAACACTGAAGCTTTCTTT
D gene: TRBD1; CDR3 length: 13; V gene: TRBV6-5; clone size: few; J gene: TRBJ1-2; CDR3 protein: CASKQGELSGYTF; CDR3 DNA: TGTGCCAGCAAGCAGGGGGAGTTATCTGGCTACACCTTC
D gene: NA; CDR3 length: 17; V gene: TRBV6-1; clone size: few; J gene: TRBJ2-5; CDR3 protein: CASSTATPGTTQETQYF; CDR3 DNA: TGTGCCAGCAGTACGGCCACCCCGGGTACAACCCAAGAGACCCAGTACTTC
D gene: TRBD2; CDR3 length: 14; V gene: TRBV20-1; clone size: many; J gene: TRBJ2-3; CDR3 protein: CSAPSGSGPDTQYF; CDR3 DNA: TGCAGTGCTCCTAGCGGCTCCGGCCCAGATACGCAGTATTTT
D gene: TRBD1; CDR3 length: 13; V gene: TRBV29-1; clone size: NA; J gene: TRBJ1-1; CDR3 protein: CSVTGEMNTEAFF; CDR3 DNA: TGCAGCGTCACAGGGGAGATGAACACTGAAGCTTTCTTT
D gene: NA; CDR3 length: 12; V gene: TRBV12-3/TRBV12-4; clone size: many; J gene: TRBJ2-1; CDR3 protein: CASSLSDNEQFF; CDR3 DNA: TGTGCCAGCAGTTTGTCCGACAATGAGCAGTTCTTC
D gene: TRBD2; CDR3 length: 18; V gene: TRBV7-2; clone size: NA; J gene: TRBJ2-1; CDR3 protein: CASSLEGMGRLAPNEQFF; CDR3 DNA: TGTGCCAGCAGCTTAGAGGGCATGGGGAGACTAGCCCCCAATGAGCAGTTCTTC
D gene: NA; CDR3 length: 14; V gene: TRBV6-2/TRBV6-3; clone size: few; J gene: TRBJ1-5; CDR3 protein: CASSWGRELQPQHF; CDR3 DNA: TGTGCCAGCAGTTGGGGGAGGGAGTTACAGCCCCAGCATTTT
D gene: TRBD2; CDR3 length: 15; V gene: TRBV27; clone size: few; J gene: TRBJ2-5; CDR3 protein: CASSLLAGGPETQYF; CDR3 DNA: TGTGCCAGCAGTCTCCTAGCGGGAGGGCCGGAGACCCAGTACTTC
D gene: NA; CDR3 length: 14; V gene: TRBV5-1; clone size: few; J gene: TRBJ2-7; CDR3 protein: CASRLSGASYEQYF; CDR3 DNA: TGCGCCAGCAGACTATCCGGGGCCAGCTACGAGCAGTACTTC
D gene: NA; CDR3 length: 14; V gene: TRBV24-1; clone size: few; J gene: TRBJ2-3; CDR3 protein: CATSDAGATETQYF; CDR3 DNA: TGTGCCACCAGTGATGCCGGGGCCACGGAGACGCAGTATTTT
D gene: NA; CDR3 length: 14; V gene: TRBV15; clone size: NA; J gene: TRBJ2-3; CDR3 protein: CATHRGRLTDTQYF; CDR3 DNA: TGTGCCACCCACCGCGGCAGACTCACAGATACGCAGTATTTT
D gene: NA; CDR3 length: 14; V gene: TRBV6-1; clone size: few; J gene: TRBJ2-7; CDR3 protein: CASSDVSRGPEQYF; CDR3 DNA: TGTGCCAGCAGTGATGTTAGCCGAGGCCCCGAGCAGTACTTC
D gene: TRBD2; CDR3 length: 16; V gene: TRBV6-2/TRBV6-3; clone size: few; J gene: TRBJ2-1; CDR3 protein: CASSYSTSGSVLEQFF; CDR3 DNA: TGTGCCAGCAGTTACTCGACTAGCGGGAGCGTACTTGAGCAGTTCTTC
D gene: NA; CDR3 length: 14; V gene: TRBV19; clone size: few; J gene: TRBJ2-6; CDR3 protein: CASSGTLVTNVLTF; CDR3 DNA: TGTGCCAGTAGTGGGACGTTGGTCACCAACGTCCTGACTTTC
D gene: NA; CDR3 length: 12; V gene: TRBV29-1; clone size: NA; J gene: TRBJ1-6; CDR3 protein: CSVGDKGSPLHF; CDR3 DNA: TGCAGCGTTGGGGATAAGGGTTCACCCCTCCACTTT
D gene: NA; CDR3 length: 14; V gene: TRBV9; clone size: few; J gene: TRBJ2-3; CDR3 protein: CASSVGVNTDTQYF; CDR3 DNA: TGTGCCAGCAGCGTAGGGGTCAACACAGATACGCAGTATTTT
D gene: TRBD2; CDR3 length: 14; V gene: TRBV30; clone size: NA; J gene: TRBJ2-5; CDR3 protein: CAWSKGLAQETQYF; CDR3 DNA: TGTGCCTGGAGCAAGGGACTAGCCCAAGAGACCCAGTACTTC
D gene: TRBD2; CDR3 length: 14; V gene: TRBV30; clone size: NA; J gene: TRBJ2-2; CDR3 protein: CAWTGTSYTGELFF; CDR3 DNA: TGTGCCTGGACCGGGACTAGCTACACCGGGGAGCTGTTTTTT
D gene: NA; CDR3 length: 14; V gene: TRBV4-2; clone size: NA; J gene: TRBJ2-5; CDR3 protein: CASSQATLGETQYF; CDR3 DNA: TGTGCCAGCAGCCAAGCCACGTTAGGGGAGACCCAGTACTTC
D gene: NA; CDR3 length: 14; V gene: TRBV5-1; clone size: few; J gene: TRBJ1-4; CDR3 protein: CASSEGPSPEKLFF; CDR3 DNA: TGCGCCAGCAGCGAGGGCCCTTCCCCCGAAAAACTGTTTTTT
D gene: TRBD1; CDR3 length: 14; V gene: TRBV20-1; clone size: few; J gene: TRBJ2-7; CDR3 protein: CSALFQGAKYEQYF; CDR3 DNA: TGCAGTGCCTTATTCCAGGGGGCGAAGTACGAGCAGTACTTC
D gene: NA; CDR3 length: 14; V gene: TRBV13; clone size: few; J gene: TRBJ2-4; CDR3 protein: CASSLAGFENIQYF; CDR3 DNA: TGTGCCAGCAGCTTAGCGGGATTCGAAAACATTCAGTACTTC
D gene: NA; CDR3 length: 16; V gene: TRBV7-2; clone size: NA; J gene: TRBJ2-6; CDR3 protein: CASSLAGGVGANVLTF; CDR3 DNA: TGTGCCAGCAGCTTAGCTGGCGGGGTGGGGGCCAACGTCCTGACTTTC
D gene: NA; CDR3 length: 14; V gene: TRBV5-1; clone size: NA; J gene: TRBJ2-5; CDR3 protein: CASSSQGSGETQYF; CDR3 DNA: TGCGCCAGCAGCTCCCAGGGTTCGGGGGAGACCCAGTACTTC
D gene: TRBD1; CDR3 length: 14; V gene: TRBV2; clone size: NA; J gene: TRBJ2-3; CDR3 protein: CASRDRSGTDTQYF; CDR3 DNA: TGTGCCAGCAGGGACAGGTCGGGCACAGATACGCAGTATTTT
D gene: NA; CDR3 length: 11; V gene: TRBV29-1; clone size: few; J gene: TRBJ1-3; CDR3 protein: CSVESGNTIYF; CDR3 DNA: TGCAGCGTCGAGTCTGGAAACACCATATATTTT
D gene: NA; CDR3 length: 14; V gene: TRBV7-3; clone size: NA; J gene: TRBJ2-2; CDR3 protein: CASSSIPYTGELFF; CDR3 DNA: TGTGCCAGCAGCTCCATACCATACACCGGGGAGCTGTTTTTT
D gene: TRBD2; CDR3 length: 13; V gene: TRBV10-3; clone size: few; J gene: TRBJ2-1; CDR3 protein: CAITGTSGNEQFF; CDR3 DNA: TGTGCCATTACCGGGACTAGCGGTAATGAGCAGTTCTTC
D gene: NA; CDR3 length: 16; V gene: TRBV3-1; clone size: few; J gene: TRBJ2-2; CDR3 protein: CASSPRLGWNTGELFF; CDR3 DNA: TGTGCCAGCAGCCCCCGTTTAGGATGGAACACCGGGGAGCTGTTTTTT
D gene: TRBD2; CDR3 length: 16; V gene: TRBV4-3; clone size: few; J gene: TRBJ2-3; CDR3 protein: CASSQDGGGLKNTQYF; CDR3 DNA: TGCGCCAGCAGCCAAGATGGGGGGGGTCTGAAGAATACGCAGTATTTT
D gene: NA; CDR3 length: 17; V gene: TRBV13; clone size: few; J gene: TRBJ2-2; CDR3 protein: CASSLGTGRGNSGELFF; CDR3 DNA: TGTGCCAGCAGCTTAGGTACAGGGCGCGGAAACTCCGGGGAGCTGTTTTTT
D gene: NA; CDR3 length: 14; V gene: TRBV29-1; clone size: many; J gene: TRBJ2-1; CDR3 protein: CSVERNSAYNEQFF; CDR3 DNA: TGCAGCGTTGAAAGGAACTCGGCCTACAATGAGCAGTTCTTC
D gene: TRBD1; CDR3 length: 15; V gene: TRBV5-1; clone size: few; J gene: TRBJ1-2; CDR3 protein: CASSLMTGGDYGYTF; CDR3 DNA: TGCGCCAGCAGCTTGATGACAGGGGGCGACTATGGCTACACCTTC
D gene: NA; CDR3 length: 14; V gene: TRBV6-2/TRBV6-3; clone size: few; J gene: TRBJ2-1; CDR3 protein: CASTSGAQRGEQFF; CDR3 DNA: TGTGCCAGCACCTCCGGGGCGCAGAGGGGGGAGCAGTTCTTC
D gene: NA; CDR3 length: 16; V gene: TRBV9; clone size: NA; J gene: TRBJ1-2; CDR3 protein: CASSVAGGTGDYGYTF; CDR3 DNA: TGTGCCAGCAGCGTAGCTGGGGGAACTGGCGACTATGGCTACACCTTC
D gene: TRBD2; CDR3 length: 16; V gene: TRBV7-9; clone size: few; J gene: TRBJ2-1; CDR3 protein: CASSSFAGGPFNEQFF; CDR3 DNA: TGTGCCAGCAGCTCCTTTGCGGGAGGGCCCTTCAATGAGCAGTTCTTC
D gene: TRBD1; CDR3 length: 15; V gene: TRBV20-1; clone size: many; J gene: TRBJ2-3; CDR3 protein: CSARGQGMSTDTQYF; CDR3 DNA: TGCAGTGCTAGAGGACAGGGAATGAGCACAGATACGCAGTATTTT
D gene: NA; CDR3 length: 13; V gene: TRBV3-1; clone size: few; J gene: TRBJ2-2; CDR3 protein: CASSQARRGELFF; CDR3 DNA: TGTGCCAGCAGCCAAGCCCGACGGGGGGAGCTGTTTTTT
D gene: TRBD1; CDR3 length: 14; V gene: TRBV4-2; clone size: NA; J gene: TRBJ2-7; CDR3 protein: CASSSGTGNNEQYF; CDR3 DNA: TGTGCCAGCTCATCCGGGACAGGGAACAACGAGCAGTACTTC
D gene: TRBD2; CDR3 length: 16; V gene: TRBV24-1; clone size: NA; J gene: TRBJ2-2; CDR3 protein: CATSEGLADYTGELFF; CDR3 DNA: TGTGCCACCAGTGAGGGACTAGCGGATTACACCGGGGAGCTGTTTTTT
D gene: TRBD1; CDR3 length: 14; V gene: TRBV4-1; clone size: NA; J gene: TRBJ2-1; CDR3 protein: CASSHRGQENEQFF; CDR3 DNA: TGCGCCAGCAGCCACCGGGGACAGGAAAATGAGCAGTTCTTC
D gene: NA; CDR3 length: 14; V gene: TRBV7-9; clone size: NA; J gene: TRBJ1-2; CDR3 protein: CASSISTGAYGYTF; CDR3 DNA: TGTGCCAGCAGCATCTCAACGGGGGCCTATGGCTACACCTTC
D gene: NA; CDR3 length: 14; V gene: TRBV9; clone size: few; J gene: TRBJ1-2; CDR3 protein: CASSVAGGPGGYTF; CDR3 DNA: TGTGCCAGCAGCGTAGCTGGGGGCCCAGGCGGCTACACCTTC
D gene: TRBD1; CDR3 length: 20; V gene: TRBV7-2; clone size: few; J gene: TRBJ2-6; CDR3 protein: CASSRNGQGAPSSGANVLTF; CDR3 DNA: TGTGCCAGCAGCAGAAACGGACAGGGCGCACCTTCCTCTGGGGCCAACGTCCTGACTTTC
D gene: TRBD2; CDR3 length: 15; V gene: TRBV6-5; clone size: few; J gene: TRBJ2-7; CDR3 protein: CASSYPTTSGYEQYF; CDR3 DNA: TGTGCCAGCAGTTACCCAACGACTAGCGGTTACGAGCAGTACTTC
D gene: NA; CDR3 length: 17; V gene: TRBV18; clone size: NA; J gene: TRBJ2-6; CDR3 protein: CASSPSTANSGANVLTF; CDR3 DNA: TGTGCCAGCTCACCCTCGACAGCAAACTCTGGGGCCAACGTCCTGACTTTC
D gene: TRBD2; CDR3 length: 17; V gene: TRBV6-2/TRBV6-3; clone size: NA; J gene: TRBJ2-5; CDR3 protein: CASSGLGGRSVGETQYF; CDR3 DNA: TGTGCCAGCAGCGGTTTGGGAGGGAGGTCGGTTGGAGAGACCCAGTACTTC
D gene: NA; CDR3 length: 13; V gene: TRBV7-9; clone size: many; J gene: TRBJ1-4; CDR3 protein: CASSSYLNEKLFF; CDR3 DNA: TGTGCCAGCAGCTCCTACCTCAATGAAAAACTGTTTTTT